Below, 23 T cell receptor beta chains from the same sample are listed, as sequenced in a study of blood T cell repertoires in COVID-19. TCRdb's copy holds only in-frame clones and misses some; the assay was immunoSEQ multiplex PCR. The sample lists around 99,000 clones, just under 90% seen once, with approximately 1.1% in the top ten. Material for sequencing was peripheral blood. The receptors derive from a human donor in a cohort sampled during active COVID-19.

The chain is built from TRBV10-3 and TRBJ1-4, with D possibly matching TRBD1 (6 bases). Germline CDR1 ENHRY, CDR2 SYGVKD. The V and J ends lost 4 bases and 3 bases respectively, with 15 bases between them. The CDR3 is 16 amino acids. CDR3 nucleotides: TGTGCCATCAGTGGTCAGGGGTTGATCGCTAATGAAAAACTGTTTTTT. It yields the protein CAISGQGLIANEKLFF.

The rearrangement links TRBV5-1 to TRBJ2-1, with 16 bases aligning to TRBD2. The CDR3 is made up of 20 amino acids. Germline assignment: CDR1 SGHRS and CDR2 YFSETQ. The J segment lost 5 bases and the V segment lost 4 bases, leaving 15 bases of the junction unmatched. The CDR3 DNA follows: TGCGCCAGCAGCAAGGAGGGACTAGCGGGAGGGACCACCACACACAATGAGCAGTTCTTC. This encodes CASSKEGLAGGTTTHNEQFF.

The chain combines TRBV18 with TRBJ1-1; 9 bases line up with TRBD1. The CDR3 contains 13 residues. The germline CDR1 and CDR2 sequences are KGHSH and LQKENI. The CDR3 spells CDSRQGERAEAFF. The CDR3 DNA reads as TGTGACTCAAGACAGGGGGAAAGGGCTGAAGCTTTCTTT.

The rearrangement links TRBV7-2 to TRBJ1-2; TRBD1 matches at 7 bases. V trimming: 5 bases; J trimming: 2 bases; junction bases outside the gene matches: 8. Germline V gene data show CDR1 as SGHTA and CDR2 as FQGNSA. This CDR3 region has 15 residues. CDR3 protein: CASSAFLGQNYGYTF. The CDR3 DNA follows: TGTGCCAGCAGCGCCTTCCTGGGACAGAACTATGGCTACACCTTC.

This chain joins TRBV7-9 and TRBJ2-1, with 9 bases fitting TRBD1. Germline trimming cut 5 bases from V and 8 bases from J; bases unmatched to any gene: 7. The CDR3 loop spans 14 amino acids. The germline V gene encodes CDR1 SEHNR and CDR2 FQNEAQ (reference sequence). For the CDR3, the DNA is TGTGCCAGCAGCGTACAGGGGGCTCTAGATGAGCAGTTCTTC. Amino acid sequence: CASSVQGALDEQFF.

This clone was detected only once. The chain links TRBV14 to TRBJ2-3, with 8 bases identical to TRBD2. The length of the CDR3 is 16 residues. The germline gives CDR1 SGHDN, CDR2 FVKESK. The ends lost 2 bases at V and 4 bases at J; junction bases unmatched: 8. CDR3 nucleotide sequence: TGTGCCAGCAGCCAAACAACTAGCGGAGGGCCAGATACGCAGTATTTT. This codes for CASSQTTSGGPDTQYF.

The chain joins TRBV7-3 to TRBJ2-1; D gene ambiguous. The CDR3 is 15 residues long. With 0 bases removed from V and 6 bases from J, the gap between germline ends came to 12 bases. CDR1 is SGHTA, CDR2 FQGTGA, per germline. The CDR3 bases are TGTGCCAGCAGCTTAACTGCAGCTCTAGGCAATGAGCAGTTCTTC. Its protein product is CASSLTAALGNEQFF. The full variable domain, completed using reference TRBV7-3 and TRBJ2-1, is GAGVSQTPSNKVTEKGKYVELRCDPISGHTALYWYRQSLGQGPEFLIYFQGTGAADDSGLPNDRFFAVRPEGSVSTLKIQRTERGDSAVYLCASSLTAALGNEQFFGPGTRLTVL.

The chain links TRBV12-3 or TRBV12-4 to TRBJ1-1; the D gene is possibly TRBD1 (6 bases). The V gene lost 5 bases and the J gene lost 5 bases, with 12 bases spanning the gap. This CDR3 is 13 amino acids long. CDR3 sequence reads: CASSRDIGTEAFF. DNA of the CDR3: TGTGCCAGCAGTAGGGACATCGGGACTGAAGCTTTCTTT.

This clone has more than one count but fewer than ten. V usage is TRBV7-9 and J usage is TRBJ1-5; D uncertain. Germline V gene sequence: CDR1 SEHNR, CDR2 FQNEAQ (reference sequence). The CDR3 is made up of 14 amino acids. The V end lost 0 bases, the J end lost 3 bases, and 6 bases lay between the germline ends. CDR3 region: CASSLAADNQPQHF. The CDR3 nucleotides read TGTGCCAGCAGCTTAGCGGCAGACAATCAGCCCCAGCATTTT.

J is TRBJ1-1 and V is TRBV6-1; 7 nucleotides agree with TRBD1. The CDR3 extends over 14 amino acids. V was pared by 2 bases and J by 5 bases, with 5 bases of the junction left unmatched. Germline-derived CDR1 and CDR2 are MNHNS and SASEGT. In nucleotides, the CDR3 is TGTGCCAGCAGTGAACGACAGGGAAGGACTGAAGCTTTCTTT. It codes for CASSERQGRTEAFF.

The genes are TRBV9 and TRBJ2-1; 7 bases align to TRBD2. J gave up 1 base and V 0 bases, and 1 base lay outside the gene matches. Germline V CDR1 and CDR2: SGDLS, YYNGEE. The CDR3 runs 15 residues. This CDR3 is CASSVAGGSYNEQFF. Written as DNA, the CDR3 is TGTGCCAGCAGCGTAGCGGGGGGTTCCTACAATGAGCAGTTCTTC.

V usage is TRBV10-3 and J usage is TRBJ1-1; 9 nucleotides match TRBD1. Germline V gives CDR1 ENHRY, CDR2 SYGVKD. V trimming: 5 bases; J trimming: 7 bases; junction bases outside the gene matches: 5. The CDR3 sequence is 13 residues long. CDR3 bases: TGTGCCATCAGTCCAGGGACAGGGCTTGAAGCTTTCTTT. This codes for CAISPGTGLEAFF.

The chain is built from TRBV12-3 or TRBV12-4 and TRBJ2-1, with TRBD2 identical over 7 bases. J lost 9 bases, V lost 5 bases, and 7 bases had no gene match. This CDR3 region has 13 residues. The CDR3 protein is CASSIYGGTEQFF. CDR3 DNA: TGTGCCAGCAGTATTTACGGGGGGACTGAGCAGTTCTTC.

CDR3 bases: TGTGCCAGCAGCGTAGTGACTAGCGATGAGCAGTTCTTC. It is translated as CASSVVTSDEQFF. The chain recombines TRBV9 with TRBJ2-1, with 8 bases matching TRBD2. Trimming at V came to 0 bases and at J to 8 bases, leaving 1 base not matched to a gene. The CDR3 loop spans 13 amino acids. Germline V lookup: CDR1 SGDLS, CDR2 YYNGEE.

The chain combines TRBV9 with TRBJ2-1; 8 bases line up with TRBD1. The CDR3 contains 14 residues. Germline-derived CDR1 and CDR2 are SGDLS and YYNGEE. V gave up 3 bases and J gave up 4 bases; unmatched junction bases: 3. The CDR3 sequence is CASSGGQAYNEQFF. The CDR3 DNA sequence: TGTGCCAGCAGCGGGGGACAGGCTTACAATGAGCAGTTCTTC. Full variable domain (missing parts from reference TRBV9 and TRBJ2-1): DSGVTQTPKHLITATGQRVTLRCSPRSGDLSVYWYQQSLDQGLQFLIQYYNGEERAKGNILERFSAQQFPDLHSELNLSSLELGDSALYFCASSGGQAYNEQFFGPGTRLTVL.

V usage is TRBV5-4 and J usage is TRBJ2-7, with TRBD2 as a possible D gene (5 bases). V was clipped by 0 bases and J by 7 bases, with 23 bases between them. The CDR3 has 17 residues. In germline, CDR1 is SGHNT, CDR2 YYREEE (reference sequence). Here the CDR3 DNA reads TGTGCCAGCAGCTTGGCCCTAGTGTCCGCAAGATCGGGAGAGCAGTACTTC. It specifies CASSLALVSARSGEQYF. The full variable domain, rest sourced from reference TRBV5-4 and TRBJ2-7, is ETGVTQSPTHLIKTRGQQVTLRCSSQSGHNTVSWYQQALGQGPQFIFQYYREEENGRGNFPPRFSGLQFPNYSSELNVNALELDDSALYLCASSLALVSARSGEQYFGPGTRLTVT.

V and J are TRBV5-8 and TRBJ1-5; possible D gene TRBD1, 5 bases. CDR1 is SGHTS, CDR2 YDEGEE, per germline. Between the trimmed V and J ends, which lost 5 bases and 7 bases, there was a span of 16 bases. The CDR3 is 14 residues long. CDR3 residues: CASSSRVREQPQHF. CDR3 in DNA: TGTGCCAGCAGTTCCAGGGTTCGGGAGCAGCCCCAGCATTTT.

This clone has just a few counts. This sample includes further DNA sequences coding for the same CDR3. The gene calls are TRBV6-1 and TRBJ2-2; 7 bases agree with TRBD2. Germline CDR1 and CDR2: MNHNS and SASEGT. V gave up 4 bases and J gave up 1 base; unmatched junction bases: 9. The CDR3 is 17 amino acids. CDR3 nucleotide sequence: TGTGCCAGCAGTGGGCTGTGGGGCGGGGGGAACACCGGGGAGCTGTTTTTT. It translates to CASSGLWGGGNTGELFF.

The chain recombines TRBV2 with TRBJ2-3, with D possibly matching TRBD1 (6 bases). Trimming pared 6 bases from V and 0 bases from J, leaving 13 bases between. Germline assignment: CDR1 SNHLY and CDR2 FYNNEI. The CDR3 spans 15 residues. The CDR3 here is CASRGASTSTDTQYF. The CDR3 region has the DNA TGTGCCAGCAGGGGGGCGAGCACTAGCACAGATACGCAGTATTTT. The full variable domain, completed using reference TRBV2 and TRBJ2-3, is EPEVTQTPSHQVTQMGQEVILRCVPISNHLYFYWYRQILGQKVEFLVSFYNNEISEKSEIFDDQFSVERPDGSNFTLKIRSTKLEDSAMYFCASRGASTSTDTQYFGPGTRLTVL.

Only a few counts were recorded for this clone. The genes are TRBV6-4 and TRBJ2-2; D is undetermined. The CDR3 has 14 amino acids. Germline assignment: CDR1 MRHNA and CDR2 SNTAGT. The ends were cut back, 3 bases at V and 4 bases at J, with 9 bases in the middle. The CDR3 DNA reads TGTGCCAGCAGTGAGGGCACCTCCACCGGGGAGCTGTTTTTT. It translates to CASSEGTSTGELFF.

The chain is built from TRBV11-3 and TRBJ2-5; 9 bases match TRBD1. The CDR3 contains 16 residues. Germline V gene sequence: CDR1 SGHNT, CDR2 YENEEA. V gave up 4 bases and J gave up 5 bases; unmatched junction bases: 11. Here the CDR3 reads CASSSPWDREWETQYF. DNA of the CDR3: TGTGCCAGCAGCTCCCCTTGGGACAGGGAATGGGAGACCCAGTACTTC.

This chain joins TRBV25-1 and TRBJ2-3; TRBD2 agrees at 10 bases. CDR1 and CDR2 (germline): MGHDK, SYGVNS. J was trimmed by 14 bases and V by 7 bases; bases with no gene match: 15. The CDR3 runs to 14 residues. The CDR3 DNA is TGTGCCAGCAACCGTCTTTACTTACTAGCGGGGAGGTATTTT. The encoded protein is CASNRLYLLAGRYF.

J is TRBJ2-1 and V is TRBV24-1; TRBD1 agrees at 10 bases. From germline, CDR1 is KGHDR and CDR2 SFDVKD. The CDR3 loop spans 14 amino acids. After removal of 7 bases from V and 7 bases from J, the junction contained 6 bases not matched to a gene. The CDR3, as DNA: TGTGCCACCAGAGGACAGGGGGAAGGGAATGAGCAGTTCTTC. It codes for CATRGQGEGNEQFF.